The source of this T cell receptor beta chain is a study of blood T cell repertoires in COVID-19. The method was immunoSEQ multiplex PCR; TCRdb's version includes in-frame clones alone and lacks a portion of them. Found here are a few hundred thousand clones, approximately 89% of them singletons; the top ten hold roughly 10%. The germline V gene has CDR1 MNHGY and CDR2 SAAAGT. This CDR3 spans 16 amino acids. V gave up 5 bases and J gave up 0 bases; unmatched junction bases: 7. The V gene is TRBV6-8, the J gene TRBJ2-3; 8 positions match TRBD2. Sequencing was performed on peripheral blood. The sequence derives from a woman aged 30 to 39 with COVID-19, enrolled during active disease. CDR3 DNA: TGTGCCAGCAGTATGGGGCTAGCGGGTAGCACAGATACGCAGTATTTT. Translating gives CASSMGLAGSTDTQYF.